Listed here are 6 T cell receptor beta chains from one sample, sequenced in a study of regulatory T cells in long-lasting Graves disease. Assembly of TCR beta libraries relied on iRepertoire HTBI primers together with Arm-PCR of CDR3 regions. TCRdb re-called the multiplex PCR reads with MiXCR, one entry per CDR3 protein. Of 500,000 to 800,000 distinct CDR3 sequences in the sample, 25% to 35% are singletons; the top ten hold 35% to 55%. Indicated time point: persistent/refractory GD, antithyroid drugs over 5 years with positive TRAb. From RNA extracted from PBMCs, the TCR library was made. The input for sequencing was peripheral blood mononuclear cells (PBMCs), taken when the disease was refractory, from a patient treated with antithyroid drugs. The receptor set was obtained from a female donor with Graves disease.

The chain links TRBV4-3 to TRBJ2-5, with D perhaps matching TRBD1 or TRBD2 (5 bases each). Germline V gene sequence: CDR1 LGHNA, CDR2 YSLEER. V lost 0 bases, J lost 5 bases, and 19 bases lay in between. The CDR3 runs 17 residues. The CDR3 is CASSQDSPGTRSETQYF. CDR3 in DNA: TGCGCCAGCAGCCAAGACTCCCCCGGGACGAGGTCGGAGACCCAGTACTTC.

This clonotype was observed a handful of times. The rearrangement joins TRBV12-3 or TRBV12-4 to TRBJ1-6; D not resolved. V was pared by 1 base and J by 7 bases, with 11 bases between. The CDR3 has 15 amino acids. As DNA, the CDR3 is TGTGCCAGCAGTTTAGATCTGGGGAACAATTCACCCCTCCACTTT. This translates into CASSLDLGNNSPLHF.

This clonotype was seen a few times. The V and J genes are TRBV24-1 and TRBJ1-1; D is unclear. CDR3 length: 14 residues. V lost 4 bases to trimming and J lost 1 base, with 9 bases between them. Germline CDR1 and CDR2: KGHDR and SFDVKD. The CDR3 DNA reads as TGTGCCACCAGTGACCTCCGAGGGAACACTGAAGCTTTCTTT. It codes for CATSDLRGNTEAFF.

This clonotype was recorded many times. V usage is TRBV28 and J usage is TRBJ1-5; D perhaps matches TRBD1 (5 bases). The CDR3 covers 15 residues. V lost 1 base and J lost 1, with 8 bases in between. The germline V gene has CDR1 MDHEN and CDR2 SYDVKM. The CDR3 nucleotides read TGTGCCAGCAGTTTATTCGGGGGAAGCAATCAGCCCCAGCATTTT. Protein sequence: CASSLFGGSNQPQHF.

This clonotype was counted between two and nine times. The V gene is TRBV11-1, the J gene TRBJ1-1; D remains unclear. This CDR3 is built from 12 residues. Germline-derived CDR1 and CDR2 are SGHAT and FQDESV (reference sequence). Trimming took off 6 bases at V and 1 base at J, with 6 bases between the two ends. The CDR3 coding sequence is TGTGCCAGCAGTGCAAAGAACACTGAAGCTTTCTTT. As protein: CASSAKNTEAFF.

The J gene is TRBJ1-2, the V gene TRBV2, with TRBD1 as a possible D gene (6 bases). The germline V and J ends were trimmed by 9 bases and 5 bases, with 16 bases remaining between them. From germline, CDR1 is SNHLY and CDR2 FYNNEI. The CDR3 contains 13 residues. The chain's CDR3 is CARTGGAGYGYTF. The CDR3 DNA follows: TGTGCCAGGACCGGGGGGGCAGGGTATGGCTACACCTTC.